Listed below are T cell receptor beta chains from one sample, sequenced in a study of beta chain features in type 1 diabetes. Some clones are missing from TCRdb's copy, which holds only in-frame ones; the method was immunoSEQ multiplex PCR. This sample carries about 710,000 clones, 11% to 15% of them seen once, and the ten largest clones take 0.035% to 0.045%. Specimen: naive CD4+ T cells from blood. Receptors were obtained from a man younger than 30 with type 1 diabetes. CDR3s leave out the opening cysteine and the closing phenylalanine or tryptophan. A D gene is named only where the DNA matches it firmly.

d_call j_call v_call cdr3_aa
TRBD2 TRBJ2-1 TRBV7-2 ASSLVRGRAGNEQF
- TRBJ1-5 TRBV27 ASSFLDEWNQPQH
- TRBJ1-2 TRBV9 ASSGFGSGYT
TRBD2 TRBJ2-2 TRBV30 AWIKSGRARGELF
TRBD1 TRBJ2-7 TRBV29-1 SVTGDSYEQY
- TRBJ1-1 TRBV30 AWSEGSRSVNTEAF
- TRBJ2-1 TRBV28 ASLPTLNNEQF
- TRBJ2-7 TRBV9 ASSVKPSDEQY
TRBD1 TRBJ2-7 TRBV18 ASSPGQGTYEQY
- TRBJ1-1 TRBV7-3 ASSLTYDRQAF
TRBD1 TRBJ2-1 TRBV5-1 ASAPGQAFMDEQF
TRBD2 TRBJ2-7 TRBV29-1 SVSGTSNGEQY
- TRBJ1-1 TRBV7-9 ASSLEGRATEAF
TRBD1 TRBJ2-4 TRBV4-2 ASSQVGTGFSKNIQY
- TRBJ2-5 TRBV5-1 ASSRPGSGAQETQY
TRBD2 TRBJ2-2 TRBV2 ASRELAANTGELF
TRBD2 TRBJ2-2 TRBV6-4 ASNVKRGRSNTGELF
- TRBJ2-1 TRBV7-2 ASSLVSREQF
- TRBJ1-6 TRBV29-1 SVAPGVNSPLH
- TRBJ2-4 TRBV7-8 ASSLARLAGPAKNIQY
- TRBJ1-1 TRBV19 ASSPSGGSTEAF
- TRBJ2-7 TRBV7-2 ASSLDNRYYEQY
TRBD1 TRBJ1-1 TRBV7-2 ASSLAGQPLGAF
TRBD1 TRBJ1-2 TRBV6-5 ASRTDRGVYGYT
- TRBJ2-2 TRBV27 ASTTIGNTGELF
- TRBJ2-7 TRBV29-1 SVGPSTEQY
- TRBJ1-5 TRBV7-2 ASSINRNSNQPQH
- TRBJ1-1 TRBV10-3 AISESGRTNTEAF
- TRBJ1-1 TRBV5-6 ASSLYLNTEAF
TRBD2 TRBJ2-3 TRBV4-1 ASSHPGLGLAGTDTQY
- TRBJ2-5 TRBV4-2 ASSQDMSLTETQY
- TRBJ1-6 TRBV6-6 ASREGIGSPLH
- TRBJ2-1 TRBV28 ASSFLGETGEQF
TRBD1 TRBJ2-5 TRBV7-9 ASSRDRGRETQY
TRBD2 TRBJ2-3 TRBV18 ASSPPASGSTDTQY
- TRBJ2-3 TRBV5-4 ASSLGQRDTQY
- TRBJ1-1 TRBV19 ASSISGLNTEAF
- TRBJ2-5 TRBV7-9 ASSTGPGAASQETQY
- TRBJ2-1 TRBV30 AWSDNTYNEQF
- TRBJ2-5 TRBV29-1 SVKWPGPHTAQETQY